The following is a T cell receptor (beta chain) sequence with its context. The record originates from a study of T cell responses to AZD1222 COVID-19 vaccine. Germline loops: CDR1 SGHAT, CDR2 FQNNGV. The CDR3 length is 14 residues. V was clipped by 2 bases and J by 9 bases, with 11 bases between them. Profiled with immunoSEQ multiplex PCR; TCRdb holds only in-frame clones, not every one. The sample holds roughly 120,000 clones, 70% to 85% seen once. This chain connects TRBV11-2 to TRBJ1-6; maybe TRBD1 (5 bases). Material: peripheral blood, obtained on day 0 of AZD1222 vaccination. This receptor was identified in an adult in good health. The CDR3 spells CASSLKMGPSPLHF. The CDR3 bases are TGTGCCAGCAGCTTAAAAATGGGACCTTCACCCCTCCACTTT.